Shown below are 24 T cell receptor beta chains from a single sample sequenced in a study of T cell clonality in common variable immunodeficiency. Assay: immunoSEQ multiplex PCR; the TCRdb copy retains only in-frame clones and omits some. The sample was found to contain approximately 44,000 clones, and every one recurs. Sequencing used peripheral blood mononuclear cells. The receptors come from a person aged 18 to 69 in good health.

Regarding this clone: A much more abundant neighbour one base away suggests this may be a read error. The CDR3 end is not reached by the read, which stops 3 residues before it; the germline J gene fills it in. This chain links TRBV6-4 with TRBJ2-3, with TRBD2 identical over 11 bases. The CDR3 runs to 15 residues. The trim removed 4 bases at V and 3 bases at J, leaving 3 bases unmatched. Per the germline V gene, CDR1 is MRHNA and CDR2 is SNTAGT. The covered CDR3 bases are TGTGCCAGCAGTGGCTCTAGCGGGGGGACAGATACG. It translates to CASSGSSGGTDT. The entire CDR3 protein reads CASSGSSGGTDTQYF.

This clone has ten or more counts. Read sequence stops 3 residues before the CDR3 end, and the germline J gene provides the missing end. This chain uses TRBV5-6 with TRBJ2-4; no clear D gene. The CDR3 has 11 amino acids. Trimming shortened V by 0 bases and J by 8 bases, and 3 bases separated the two germline ends. Germline values: CDR1 SGHDT, CDR2 YYEEEE. CDR3 DNA, as far as it was read: TGTGCCAGCAGCTTGGTAGACATT. This translates into CASSLVDI. In full, the CDR3 reads CASSLVDIQYF.

Turning to this clone: The sequenced fragment ends 3 residues before the CDR3 boundary, so the rest is inferred from the germline J gene. The chain is built from TRBV7-9 and TRBJ1-3; D is unresolved. The V gene lost 6 bases and the J gene lost 2 bases, with 5 bases spanning the gap. CDR1 SEHNR and CDR2 FQNEAQ come from the germline V gene (reference sequence). The length of the CDR3 is 12 residues. CDR3: CASRTPGNTIYF. Partial CDR3 DNA: TGTGCCAGCAGAACTCCTGGAAACACC.

This clone was found many times. Sequencing ends 3 residues short of the CDR3 end; the germline J gene provides the rest. V is TRBV2 and J is TRBJ2-3; 9 nucleotides match TRBD1. The trim removed 6 bases at V and 3 bases at J, leaving 1 base unmatched. This CDR3 has 13 amino acids. Germline-derived CDR1 and CDR2 are SNHLY and FYNNEI. The CDR3 bases that were read are TGTGCCAGCAGCGGACAGGGGACAGATACG. This translates into CASSGQGTDT. The full CDR3 protein reads CASSGQGTDTQYF. Drawing the rest from reference TRBV2 and TRBJ2-3, the complete variable domain is EPEVTQTPSHQVTQMGQEVILRCVPISNHLYFYWYRQILGQKVEFLVSFYNNEISEKSEIFDDQFSVERPDGSNFTLKIRSTKLEDSAMYFCASSGQGTDTQYFGPGTRLTVL.

This clone has a count of ten or more. The read falls 3 residues short of the CDR3 end, and the missing part is taken from the germline J gene. This sequence joins TRBV19 and TRBJ2-6; 7 bases align to TRBD1. The germline V gene encodes CDR1 LNHDA and CDR2 SQIVND (reference sequence). With 5 bases clipped from V and 0 bases from J, the junction kept 4 bases outside the gene matches. The CDR3 extends over 16 amino acids. The CDR3 region is CASSLGQSSGANVLTF. The covered CDR3 bases are TGTGCCAGTAGTCTGGGACAGAGCTCTGGGGCCAACGTC.

This clone was recorded many times. The CDR3 goes on 3 residues after the read ends, and that part is filled in from the germline J gene. This chain joins TRBV20-1 and TRBJ1-1, with unresolved D. CDR1 is DFQATT and CDR2 is SNEGSKA in the germline V gene (reference sequence). Trimming removed 6 bases from V and 3 bases from J, with 8 bases in between. The CDR3 extends over 11 amino acids. Partial CDR3 DNA: TGCAGTGCCCCGACACACACTGAA. This gives the protein CSAPTHTE. The whole CDR3 reads CSAPTHTEAFF.

This clone was seen at least ten times. The DNA ends 3 residues before the CDR3 does, and the rest of the CDR3 is filled in from the germline J gene. The V and J genes are TRBV5-1 and TRBJ2-5; D perhaps matches TRBD2 (5 bases). V was pared by 3 bases and J by 5 bases, with 14 bases between. Germline values: CDR1 SGHRS, CDR2 YFSETQ. The CDR3 consists of 14 residues. CDR3 bases read: TGCGCCAGCAGCTCTAGTCTTCCGGGGGAGACC. The encoded protein is CASSSSLPGET. The CDR3 in full is CASSSSLPGETQYF. The variable domain in full, with the rest retrieved from reference TRBV5-1 and TRBJ2-5, is KAGVTQTPRYLIKTRGQQVTLSCSPISGHRSVSWYQQTPGQGLQFLFEYFSETQRNKGNFPGRFSGRQFSNSRSEMNVSTLELGDSALYLCASSSSLPGETQYFGPGTRLLVL.

This clone was seen repeatedly, ten times or more. The read terminates 3 residues before the CDR3 end, so the remaining end is supplied by the germline J gene. The genes are TRBV23-1 and TRBJ1-5; possible D gene TRBD1, 5 bases. TRBV23-1 is an open reading frame whose function is uncertain. V dropped 0 bases and J dropped 0 bases, with 9 bases sitting between them. CDR3 size: 16 residues. The CDR3 loop is CASSQSRGISNQPQHF. The DNA read from the CDR3 is TGCGCCAGCAGTCAATCGAGGGGTATTAGCAATCAGCCC.

This clone was seen repeatedly, ten times or more. From the germline J gene comes the end of the CDR3, since the read stops 3 residues before it. The chain carries TRBV10-1 and TRBJ1-6; perhaps TRBD1 as D (5 bases). The V end was cut by 5 bases, the J end by 7 bases, with 9 bases between. The CDR3 extends over 13 amino acids. Germline V gene data show CDR1 as WNHNN and CDR2 as SYGVQD (reference sequence). The CDR3 is CASSIGHNSPLHF. CDR3 DNA, as far as it was read: TGCGCCAGCAGTATTGGACACAATTCACCC.

At least ten counts were recorded for this clone. The CDR3 end lies 3 residues beyond the end of the read and is filled in from the germline J gene. V gene TRBV10-1 combines with J gene TRBJ1-1, with unresolved D. CDR3 length: 11 residues. Looked up from germline, CDR1 is WNHNN and CDR2 is SYGVQD (reference sequence). The CDR3: CASSDAGEAFF. The sequenced part of the CDR3 DNA is TGCGCCAGCAGCGATGCCGGGGAA.

The table lists this clone with many counts. The covered CDR3 bases are TGTGCCAGCAGCTACGGGACAGCGGGCGGAGAAAAA. It encodes CASSYGTAGGEK. The full CDR3 sequence reads CASSYGTAGGEKLFF. The gene calls are TRBV5-6 and TRBJ1-4; 7 nucleotides match TRBD1. The CDR3 goes on 3 residues after the read ends, and that part is filled in from the germline J gene. CDR1 is SGHDT, CDR2 YYEEEE, per germline. The CDR3 is 15 residues long. Losses at the gene ends were 3 bases for V and 8 bases for J; bases not matched to a gene: 10.

Ten or more counts support this clone. The CDR3 extends 3 residues past the end of the read, so its final part is completed from the germline J gene. Other DNA sequences in the same sample also yield this CDR3. V is TRBV6-2 or TRBV6-3 and J is TRBJ2-7; no clear D. The germline V gene encodes CDR1 MNHEY and CDR2 SVGEGT. The CDR3 is made up of 14 amino acids. Deletions cut 2 bases from V and 0 bases from J, with 8 bases between. CDR3 bases read: TGTGCCAGCAGTTACAGTCCAGGCTCCTACGAG. Amino acids: CASSYSPGSYE. Given in full, the CDR3 is CASSYSPGSYEQYF.

In this sample, this clone turned up many times. The read is 3 residues too short to cover the CDR3 end, so that end is filled in from the germline J gene. This chain uses TRBV5-1 with TRBJ1-1, with D maybe TRBD1 (6 bases). The CDR3 consists of 12 residues. The germline gives CDR1 SGHRS, CDR2 YFSETQ. The CDR3 sequence: CASSERQGQAFF. The part of the CDR3 DNA that was read is TGCGCCAGCAGCGAACGTCAGGGGCAA.

The sample holds many counts of this clone. The CDR3: CASSRPDRSYNSPLHF. CDR3 DNA (partial): TGTGCCAGCAGTCGACCGGACAGAAGCTATAATTCACCC. The rearrangement links TRBV12-3 or TRBV12-4 to TRBJ1-6; TRBD1 is a possible D gene (6 bases). The read finishes 3 residues shy of the CDR3 end, and the germline J gene is used to complete it. The CDR3 has 16 residues. Trimming took off 5 bases at V and 3 bases at J, with 14 bases between the two ends.

The CDR3 bases that were read are TGCGCCAGCAGCCAGGGACTAGCGGAACGATACACCTACGAG. The encoded protein is CASSQGLAERYTYE. The full CDR3 protein reads CASSQGLAERYTYEQYF. This rearrangement joins TRBV5-1 to TRBJ2-7; 11 bases map to TRBD2. The observed sequence ends 3 residues before the CDR3 terminus, with the missing tail filled in from the germline J gene. From germline, CDR1 is SGHRS and CDR2 YFSETQ. With 4 bases clipped from V and 2 bases from J, the junction kept 11 bases outside the gene matches. This CDR3 comprises 17 residues. The whole variable domain, filled in from reference TRBV5-1 and TRBJ2-7, reads KAGVTQTPRYLIKTRGQQVTLSCSPISGHRSVSWYQQTPGQGLQFLFEYFSETQRNKGNFPGRFSGRQFSNSRSEMNVSTLELGDSALYLCASSQGLAERYTYEQYFGPGTRLTVT.

This clone showed up many times. With the read ending 3 residues before the CDR3 end, the germline J gene is used to fill in that end. V usage is TRBV30 and J usage is TRBJ1-1; 7 bases map to TRBD1. From germline, CDR1 is GTSNPN and CDR2 SVGIG (reference sequence). The length of the CDR3 is 14 residues. Unmatched junction bases numbered 4, after V lost 3 bases and J lost 0 bases. The CDR3 spells CAWSKGQMNTEAFF. Incomplete CDR3 DNA: TGTGCCTGGAGCAAGGGACAGATGAACACTGAA.

This clone was found many times. The read ends 3 residues early relative to the CDR3; the germline J gene fills the gap. This rearrangement joins TRBV18 to TRBJ2-1; D gene unclear. CDR1 is KGHSH, CDR2 LQKENI, per germline. The CDR3 is 11 amino acids. The V end lost 6 bases, the J end lost 4 bases, and 4 bases lay between the germline ends. The part of the CDR3 DNA that was read is TGTGCCAGCTCCCCTTACAATGAG. Translating it yields CASSPYNE. The complete CDR3 reads CASSPYNEQFF.

This clone came up many times. The observed sequence ends 3 residues before the CDR3 terminus, with the missing tail filled in from the germline J gene. The chain uses TRBV5-1 and TRBJ2-2, with 10 bases matching TRBD2. The CDR3 has 17 residues. Germline loops: CDR1 SGHRS, CDR2 YFSETQ. Trimming at V came to 3 bases and at J to 2 bases, leaving 7 bases not matched to a gene. The covered CDR3 bases are TGCGCCAGCAGCTCTTTTACTAGCGGGGCAAACACCGGGGAG. It translates to CASSSFTSGANTGE. The CDR3 reads in full as CASSSFTSGANTGELFF.

This clone has a count of ten or more. Coverage ceases 3 residues before the CDR3 finishes, and the germline J gene fills in the end. The chain carries TRBV12-5 and TRBJ2-7; 11 nucleotides match TRBD1. J gave up 3 bases and V 4 bases, and 2 bases lay outside the gene matches. CDR3 length equals 14 residues. CDR1 is LGHNT, CDR2 FRNRAP, per germline. CDR3 in amino acids: CASGWDRGDYEQYF. CDR3 bases read: TGTGCTAGTGGTTGGGACAGGGGGGACTACGAG. The entire variable domain, with the rest obtained from reference TRBV12-5 and TRBJ2-7, is as follows: DARVTQTPRHKVTEMGQEVTMRCQPILGHNTVFWYRQTMMQGLELLAYFRNRAPLDDSGMPKDRFSAEMPDATLATLKIQPSEPRDSAVYFCASGWDRGDYEQYFGPGTRLTVT.

This clone appeared many times. Sequencing ends 3 residues short of the CDR3 end; the germline J gene provides the rest. The genes are TRBV19 and TRBJ1-1; the D is unclear. V shed 6 bases and J shed 1 base, with 15 bases lying between them. The CDR3 consists of 15 residues. In germline, CDR1 is LNHDA, CDR2 SQIVND (reference sequence). The part of the CDR3 DNA that was read is TGTGCCAGTAGCGCCGGCGGCCGAGGGAACACTGAA. Protein: CASSAGGRGNTE. The full CDR3 protein reads CASSAGGRGNTEAFF.

This clone was recorded many times. The read ends 3 residues shy of where the CDR3 ends; the end is completed using the germline J gene. The gene calls are TRBV19 and TRBJ1-2, with D possibly TRBD1 on 5 matching bases. CDR1 LNHDA and CDR2 SQIVND come from the germline V gene (reference sequence). The CDR3 has 13 residues. The chain's CDR3 is CASSHRDSEGYTF. The covered CDR3 bases are TGTGCCAGTAGTCACCGGGACTCGGAGGGC.

There are many counts of this clone. The read stops 3 residues short of the end of the CDR3; the missing end is completed from the germline J gene. The chain employs TRBV4-1 and TRBJ1-3; weak D call: TRBD1 (5 bases). CDR1 is MGHRA and CDR2 is YSYEKL in the germline V gene. Trimming cost V 1 base and J 3 bases, with 16 bases left between them. The CDR3 is made up of 17 amino acids. The CDR3 DNA, read in part, is TGCGCCAGCAGCCAAGCGGGTTTTGGGGCTGTTGGAAACACC. Its protein product is CASSQAGFGAVGNT. The full CDR3 protein reads CASSQAGFGAVGNTIYF.

This clone was observed at least ten times. The CDR3 extends 3 residues past the end of the read, so its final part is completed from the germline J gene. The rearrangement uses TRBV5-1 and TRBJ1-4; 8 bases are shared with TRBD1. Trimming cost V 2 bases and J 7 bases; bases outside gene matches: 7. The length of the CDR3 is 15 residues. CDR1 is SGHRS and CDR2 is YFSETQ in the germline V gene. The chain's CDR3 is CASSFSGQGGEKLFF. The covered CDR3 bases are TGCGCCAGCAGCTTCTCCGGACAGGGAGGTGAAAAA.

This clone appeared many times. Read data end 3 residues before the CDR3 end; the end is taken from the germline J gene. The gene calls are TRBV7-3 and TRBJ2-5; unclear D gene. With 2 bases removed from V and 4 bases from J, the gap between germline ends came to 11 bases. The CDR3 runs 14 residues. CDR1 and CDR2 (germline): SGHTA, FQGTGA. CDR3 bases read: TGTGCCAGCAGCTTAGATCGTCAAGCAGAGACC. Residues: CASSLDRQAET. The full CDR3 protein reads CASSLDRQAETQYF.